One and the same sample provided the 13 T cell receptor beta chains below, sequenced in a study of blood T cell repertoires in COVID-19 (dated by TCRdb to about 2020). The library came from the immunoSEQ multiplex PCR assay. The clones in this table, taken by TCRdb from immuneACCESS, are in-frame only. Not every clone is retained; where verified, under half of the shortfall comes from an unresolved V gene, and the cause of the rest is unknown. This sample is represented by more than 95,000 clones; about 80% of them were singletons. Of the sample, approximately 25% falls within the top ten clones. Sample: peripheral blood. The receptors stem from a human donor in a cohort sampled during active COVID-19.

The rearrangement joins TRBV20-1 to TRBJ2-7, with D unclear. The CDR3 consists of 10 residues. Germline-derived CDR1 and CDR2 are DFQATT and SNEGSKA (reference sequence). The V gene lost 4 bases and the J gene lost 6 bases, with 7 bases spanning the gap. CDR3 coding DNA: TGCAGTGCTACACTTGCCGAGCAGTACTTC. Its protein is CSATLAEQYF.

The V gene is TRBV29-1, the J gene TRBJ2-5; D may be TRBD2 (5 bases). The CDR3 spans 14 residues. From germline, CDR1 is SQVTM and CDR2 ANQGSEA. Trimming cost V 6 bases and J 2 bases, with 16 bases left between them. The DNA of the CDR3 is TGCAGCGTCTTAGTAGAGGGCGTGCAAGAGACCCAGTACTTC. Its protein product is CSVLVEGVQETQYF.

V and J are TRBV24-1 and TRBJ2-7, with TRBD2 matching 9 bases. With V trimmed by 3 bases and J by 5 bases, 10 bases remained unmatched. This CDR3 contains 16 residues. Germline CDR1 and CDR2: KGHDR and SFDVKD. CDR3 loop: CATSDAAAGGGNEQYF. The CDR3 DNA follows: TGTGCCACCAGTGATGCCGCGGCGGGAGGGGGGAACGAGCAGTACTTC.

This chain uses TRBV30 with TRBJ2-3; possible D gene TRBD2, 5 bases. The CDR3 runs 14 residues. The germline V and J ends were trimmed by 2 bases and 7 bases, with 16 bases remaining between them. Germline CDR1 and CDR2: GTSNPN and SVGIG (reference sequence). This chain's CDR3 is CAWSQTGISNTQYF. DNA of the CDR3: TGTGCCTGGAGTCAAACCGGGATATCTAATACGCAGTATTTT.

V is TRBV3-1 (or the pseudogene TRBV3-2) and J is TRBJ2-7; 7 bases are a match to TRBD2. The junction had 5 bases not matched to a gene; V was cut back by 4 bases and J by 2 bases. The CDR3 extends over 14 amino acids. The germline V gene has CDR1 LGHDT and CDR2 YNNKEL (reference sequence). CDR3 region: CASSLSGQTYEQYF. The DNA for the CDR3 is TGTGCCAGCAGCCTTAGCGGGCAAACCTACGAGCAGTACTTC.

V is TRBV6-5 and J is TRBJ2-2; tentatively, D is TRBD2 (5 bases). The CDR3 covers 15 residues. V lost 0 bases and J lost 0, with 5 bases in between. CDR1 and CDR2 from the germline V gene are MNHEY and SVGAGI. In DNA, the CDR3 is TGTGCCAGCAGTTACTCCGGGACGAACACCGGGGAGCTGTTTTTT. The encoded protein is CASSYSGTNTGELFF.

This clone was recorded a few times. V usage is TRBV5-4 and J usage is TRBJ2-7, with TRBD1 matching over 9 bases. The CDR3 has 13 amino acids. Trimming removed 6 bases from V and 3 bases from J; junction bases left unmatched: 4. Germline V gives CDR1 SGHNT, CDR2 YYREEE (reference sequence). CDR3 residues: CASNDRGSYEQYF. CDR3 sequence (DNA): TGTGCCAGCAACGACAGGGGGAGCTACGAGCAGTACTTC.

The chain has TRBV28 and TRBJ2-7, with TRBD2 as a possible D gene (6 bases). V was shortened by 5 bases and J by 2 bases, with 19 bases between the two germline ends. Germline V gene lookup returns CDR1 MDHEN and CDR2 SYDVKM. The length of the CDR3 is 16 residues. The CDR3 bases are TGTGCCAGCAGTCGAATATCCGGGACTTCTCCCTACGAGCAGTACTTC. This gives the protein CASSRISGTSPYEQYF.

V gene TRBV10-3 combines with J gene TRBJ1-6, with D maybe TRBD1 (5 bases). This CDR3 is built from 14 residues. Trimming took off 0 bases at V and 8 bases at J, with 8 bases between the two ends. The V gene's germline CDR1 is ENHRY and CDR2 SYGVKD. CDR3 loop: CAISESQGYSPLHF. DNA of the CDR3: TGTGCCATCAGTGAGTCCCAGGGCTATTCACCCCTCCACTTT.

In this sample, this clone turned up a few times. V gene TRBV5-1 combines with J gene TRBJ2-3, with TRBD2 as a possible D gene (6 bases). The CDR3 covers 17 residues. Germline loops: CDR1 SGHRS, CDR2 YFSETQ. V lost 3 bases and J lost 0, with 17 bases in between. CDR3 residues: CASSSLLAGPSTDTQYF. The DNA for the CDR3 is TGCGCCAGCAGCTCGTTGCTGGCGGGGCCGAGCACAGATACGCAGTATTTT.

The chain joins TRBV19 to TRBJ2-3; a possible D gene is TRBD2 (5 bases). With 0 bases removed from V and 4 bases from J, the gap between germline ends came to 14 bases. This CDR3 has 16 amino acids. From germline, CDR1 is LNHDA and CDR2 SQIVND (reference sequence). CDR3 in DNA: TGTGCCAGTAGTATAGATGGTTCCAACGGGGCAGATACGCAGTATTTT. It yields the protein CASSIDGSNGADTQYF.

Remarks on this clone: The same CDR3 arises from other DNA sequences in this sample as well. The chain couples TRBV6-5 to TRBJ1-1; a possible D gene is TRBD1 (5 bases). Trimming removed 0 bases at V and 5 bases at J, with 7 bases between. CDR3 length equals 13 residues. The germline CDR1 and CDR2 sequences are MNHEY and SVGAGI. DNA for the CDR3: TGTGCCAGCAGTTACTCCCGGGGGACTGAAGCTTTCTTT. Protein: CASSYSRGTEAFF.

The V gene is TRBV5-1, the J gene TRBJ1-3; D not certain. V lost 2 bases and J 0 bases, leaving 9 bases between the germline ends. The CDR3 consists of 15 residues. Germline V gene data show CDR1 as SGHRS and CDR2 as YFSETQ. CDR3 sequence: CASSFGRSSGNTIYF. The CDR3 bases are TGCGCCAGCAGCTTTGGGAGAAGCTCTGGAAACACCATATATTTT.